This T cell receptor (beta chain) comes out of a study of T cell changes during pregnancy in multiple sclerosis. CDR1 and CDR2 (germline): LNHDA, SQIVND (reference sequence). The J segment lost 4 bases and the V segment lost 10 bases, leaving 12 bases of the junction unmatched. The CDR3 is 15 residues long. Libraries were prepared by immunoSEQ multiplex PCR; TCRdb keeps only in-frame clonotypes and omits some of them. Of tens of thousands of clones in the sample, roughly nine tenths were seen once. The rearrangement links TRBV19 to TRBJ2-2; 7 positions agree with TRBD1. The sequencing used CD4+ T cells from peripheral blood mononuclear cells, collected in the second trimester of pregnancy. The sequence was obtained from a female donor in good health, enrolled as a control in a pregnancy study. As DNA, the CDR3 is TGTGCCACCAAGGATAGACAGGGATCCACCGGGGAGCTGTTTTTT. Protein: CATKDRQGSTGELFF.